This passage covers 11 T cell receptor beta chains from one sample sequenced in a study of shared clonotypes between healthy human individuals. Produced via immunoSEQ multiplex PCR; TCRdb's table is partial and in-frame only. The repertoire holds around 2.5 million clones, roughly 93% seen once, with 0.36% in the top ten. Sequences were obtained from naive CD4+ T cells from PBMCs. Stated subset: CD45RA+ positively selected. These TCRs come from a man younger than 30 in good health. Some clones in this sample may be carry-over from other donors' samples.

The genes are TRBV7-2 and TRBJ1-2, with TRBD1 matching 8 bases. V trimming: 4 bases; J trimming: 3 bases; junction bases outside the gene matches: 4. This CDR3 is 14 amino acids long. CDR1 is SGHTA and CDR2 is FQGNSA in the germline V gene. The CDR3 bases are TGTGCCAGCAGCTACCCGGACAGGGACTATGGCTACACCTTC. Its protein is CASSYPDRDYGYTF.

The V gene is TRBV7-9, the J gene TRBJ2-1, with a weak D call TRBD2 (6 bases). The CDR3 runs to 15 residues. Between the trimmed V and J ends, which lost 2 bases and 8 bases, there was a span of 16 bases. Germline V gene data show CDR1 as SEHNR and CDR2 as FQNEAQ (reference sequence). The CDR3 DNA is TGTGCCAGCAGCTTACACGGAGGGGCCGACGATGAGCAGTTCTTC. Its translation is CASSLHGGADDEQFF.

A note on this clone: Other DNA variants within this sample encode the same CDR3. V and J are TRBV5-1 and TRBJ2-1; D gene uncertain. Germline V CDR1 and CDR2: SGHRS, YFSETQ. V was cut by 0 bases and J by 8 bases, with 6 bases left in between. The CDR3 loop spans 12 amino acids. DNA for the CDR3: TGCGCCAGCAGCTTGGTCCTGGATGAGCAGTTCTTC. Protein sequence: CASSLVLDEQFF.

This chain connects TRBV28 to TRBJ1-4, with D perhaps TRBD1 (5 bases). Trimming left V 3 bases short and J 7 bases short, with 15 bases between. From germline, CDR1 is MDHEN and CDR2 SYDVKM. The length of the CDR3 is 15 residues. The CDR3 reads CASSFPQGTGEKLFF. CDR3 sequence (DNA): TGTGCCAGCAGTTTCCCCCAGGGTACGGGTGAAAAACTGTTTTTT.

Only a few counts were recorded for this clone. The chain's CDR3 is CASSTRISGSNQPQHF. The DNA for the CDR3 is TGTGCCAGTAGTACCCGTATCAGCGGGAGCAATCAGCCCCAGCATTTT. The chain employs TRBV19 and TRBJ1-5, with D unresolved. The CDR3 consists of 16 residues. Trimming pared 4 bases from V and 1 base from J, leaving 14 bases between. Germline V CDR1 and CDR2: LNHDA, SQIVND (reference sequence).

The J gene is TRBJ1-2, the V gene TRBV28, with D unclear. Germline CDR1 and CDR2: MDHEN and SYDVKM. Trimming removed 5 bases from V and 8 bases from J, with 9 bases in between. CDR3 length: 11 residues. The DNA for the CDR3 is TGTGCCAGCAGTCCATTGAGCGGCTACACCTTC. Translated: CASSPLSGYTF.

The chain recombines TRBV6-5 with TRBJ1-3, with no clear D. The CDR3 consists of 15 residues. Germline lookup yields CDR1 MNHEY and CDR2 SVGAGI. Trimming removed 2 bases from V and 3 bases from J, with 11 bases in between. This CDR3 reads CASSYGPSNGNTIYF. The CDR3, as DNA: TGTGCCAGCAGTTACGGTCCATCAAATGGAAACACCATATATTTT.

The gene calls are TRBV5-8 and TRBJ2-1, with 8 positions matching TRBD2. Germline loops: CDR1 SGHTS, CDR2 YDEGEE. Unmatched junction bases numbered 22, after V lost 7 bases and J lost 13 bases. The CDR3 sequence is 16 residues long. The CDR3 DNA is TGTGCCAGCGCACCGGCGGGACTAGGGACGGCATTCTCCCAGTTCTTC. Translating gives CASAPAGLGTAFSQFF. The full variable domain, completed using reference TRBV5-8 and TRBJ2-1, is EAGVTQSPTHLIKTRGQQATLRCSPISGHTSVYWYQQALGLGLQFLLWYDEGEERNRGNFPPRFSGRQFPNYSSELNVNALELEDSALYLCASAPAGLGTAFSQFFGPGTRLTVL.

This chain joins TRBV9 and TRBJ2-3; D may be TRBD2 (5 bases). The CDR3 has 17 residues. Germline lookup yields CDR1 SGDLS and CDR2 YYNGEE. Trimming stripped 3 bases from V and 0 bases from J, with 17 bases between. The chain's CDR3 is CASSGSGNRGSTDTQYF. The CDR3 region has the DNA TGTGCCAGCAGCGGGTCTGGAAATCGCGGGAGCACAGATACGCAGTATTTT.

This clone was seen once. V is TRBV5-1 and J is TRBJ2-7; a weak D match, TRBD2 (5 bases). This CDR3 has 15 amino acids. The V gene's germline CDR1 is SGHRS and CDR2 YFSETQ. V was clipped by 2 bases and J by 3 bases, with 15 bases between them. The CDR3: CASSFGVAANYEQYF. CDR3 sequence (DNA): TGCGCCAGCAGCTTCGGGGTTGCGGCCAACTACGAGCAGTACTTC.

This chain's CDR3 is CASSPQGTFSYEQYF. The CDR3 nucleotides read TGTGCCAGCAGTCCCCAGGGTACCTTCTCCTACGAGCAGTACTTC. The chain combines TRBV28 with TRBJ2-7; maybe TRBD1 (5 bases). The CDR3 loop spans 15 amino acids. Germline-derived CDR1 and CDR2 are MDHEN and SYDVKM. Trimming took off 5 bases at V and 0 bases at J, with 14 bases between the two ends.